The rows below give T cell receptor beta chains drawn from one sample of a study of metastatic and nonmetastatic thyroid tumors. With MiXCR, TCRdb called clones anew from the PCR reads. The data hold 3,500 to 5,000 clones, with 22% observed a single time. Sequencing was performed on tumor tissue. These receptors originate from a female donor with papillary thyroid cancer or a benign thyroid nodule (not recorded which). Some clones in this sample may be carry-over from other donors' samples. The CDR3 runs from the conserved cysteine through the conserved F or W. The listing skips clone size in some rows; elsewhere it reads once, few, many or a size class.

>NA|TRBJ2-2|TRBV20-1
CSAEGGLAGNTGELLF
>few|TRBJ2-3|TRBV28
CASSLYRDRLTDTQYF
>large|TRBJ1-2|TRBV10-2
CASSESGLYGYTF
>NA|TRBJ2-3|TRBV6-8
CASNPDTQYF
>NA|TRBJ2-1|TRBV7-3
CASSPVAGYNEQFF
>NA|TRBJ2-2|TRBV9
CASSVSSSGTGELFF
>medium-sized|TRBJ2-6|TRBV25-1
CASTSGANVLTF
>NA|TRBJ2-7|TRBV19
CASSIPFASGRDEQYF
>large|TRBJ2-7|TRBV10-1
CASSLPGGEQYF
>NA|TRBJ2-2|TRBV6-2/TRBV6-3
CASSTNRAHTGELFF
>NA|TRBJ1-1|TRBV28
CASRWTGWSEAFF
>medium-sized|TRBJ1-4|TRBV5-4
CASSLEGTSHKKLFF
>NA|TRBJ1-1|TRBV28
CASRMWGSEATEAFF
>few|TRBJ2-1|TRBV27
CASSSGQVFVNEQFF
>large|TRBJ2-3|TRBV27
CASSFGFTGGPIDTQYF
>many|TRBJ2-3|TRBV7-3
CASSRDPITDTQYF
>NA|TRBJ2-7|TRBV20-1
CSARSQGVAGKIYEQYF
>NA|TRBJ2-7|TRBV9
CASSGDGISYEQYF
>many|TRBJ1-3|TRBV18
CASSPRPRERGNTIYF
>few|TRBJ1-1|TRBV2
CASAGANTEAFF
>few|TRBJ2-7|TRBV2
CASSLLAGSSYEQYF
>large|TRBJ2-3|TRBV6-1
CASSVSTDTQYF
>few|TRBJ1-5|TRBV24-1
CATSDPAGDLNQPQHF
>many|TRBJ2-2|TRBV4-1
CASSDDSTNTGELFF
>NA|TRBJ2-7|TRBV9
CASSGGVSSYEQYF
>NA|TRBJ2-3|TRBV11-2
CASSFSRGRTDTQYF
>NA|TRBJ1-2|TRBV6-1
CASSLVGPIRGYTF
>many|TRBJ2-2|TRBV6-1
CASRRVYDTGELFF
>few|TRBJ1-6|TRBV19
CASRTVDGSPLHF
>NA|TRBJ2-7|TRBV6-1
CASSLSPQGYEQYF
>medium-sized|TRBJ2-2|TRBV4-1
CASSRQGQNTGELFF
>NA|TRBJ2-6|TRBV28
CASSSWQSVSGANVLTF
>medium-sized|TRBJ2-1|TRBV5-1
CASSLGERSNNEQFF
>many|TRBJ2-2|TRBV12-3/TRBV12-4
CASRPGGFTGELFF
>NA|TRBJ2-2|TRBV5-1
CASSLGLAGGAGELFF
>large|TRBJ1-6|TRBV6-1
CASRISSYNSPLHF
>medium-sized|TRBJ1-2|TRBV7-3
CASSLGQGEGGYTF
>once|TRBJ1-1|TRBV7-2
CASSSLAGNTEAFF
>NA|TRBJ1-5|TRBV12-3/TRBV12-4
CASSTRVSNQPQHF